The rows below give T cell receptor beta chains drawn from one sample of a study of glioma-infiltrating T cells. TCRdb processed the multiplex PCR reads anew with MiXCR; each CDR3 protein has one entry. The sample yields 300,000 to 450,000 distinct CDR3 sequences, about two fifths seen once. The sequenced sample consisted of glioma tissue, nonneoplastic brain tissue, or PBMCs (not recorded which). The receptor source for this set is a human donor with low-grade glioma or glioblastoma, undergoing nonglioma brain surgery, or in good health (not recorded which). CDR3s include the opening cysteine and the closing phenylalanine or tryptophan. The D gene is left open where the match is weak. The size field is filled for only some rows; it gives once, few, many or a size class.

CASSLEASSTDTQYF	TGTGCCAGCAGCTTAGAAGCTAGTTCCACAGATACGCAGTATTTT	TRBV7-2	TRBJ2-3	.	.
CAITPRTGAGANVLTF	TGTGCCATCACCCCTCGGACAGGAGCTGGGGCCAACGTCCTGACTTTC	TRBV10-3	TRBJ2-6	TRBD1	.
CASSEWDYNEKFF	TGTGCCAGCAGTGAATGGGACTACAATGAGAAGTTCTTC	TRBV2	TRBJ2-1	TRBD2	.
CASSRIRGGSTEAFF	TGCGCCAGCAGCCGAATCAGGGGAGGGAGTACTGAAGCTTTCTTT	TRBV4-3	TRBJ1-1	.	.
CASSYSVRGPWGYEQFF	TGTGCCAGCAGTTACTCGGTCAGGGGTCCCTGGGGCTACGAGCAGTTCTTC	TRBV6-5	TRBJ2-1	.	.
CASSLRPNEQYF	TGTGCCAGCAGTTTGCGCCCTAACGAGCAGTACTTC	TRBV12-3/TRBV12-4	TRBJ2-7	.	.
CATTPAGGSQPQHF	TGTGCCACCACCCCAGCAGGGGGGTCACAGCCCCAGCATTTT	TRBV28	TRBJ1-5	TRBD1	many
CSAPGTSRNEQFF	TGCAGTGCTCCCGGGACTAGCCGCAATGAGCAGTTCTTC	TRBV20-1	TRBJ2-1	TRBD2	few
CASSLGTGEPEAFF	TGTGCCAGCAGCTTAGGAACAGGGGAACCTGAAGCTTTCTTT	TRBV7-9	TRBJ1-1	TRBD1	.
CASTKSGPPGEQYF	TGTGCCAGCACCAAATCCGGCCCTCCGGGCGAGCAGTACTTC	TRBV28	TRBJ2-7	.	.
CASSPTGPLYEQYF	TGTGCCAGTTCTCCGACAGGGCCCTTATACGAGCAGTACTTC	TRBV28	TRBJ2-7	TRBD1	few
CASSLDPYSEAFF	TGTGCCAGCAGCTTGGACCCCTATAGTGAAGCTTTCTTT	TRBV7-2	TRBJ1-1	.	.
CASSQDLVSEQFF	TGTGCCAGCAGCCAAGATCTTGTCAGTGAGCAGTTCTTC	TRBV3-1	TRBJ2-1	.	once
CASSPPGSRRTQYF	TGTGCCAGCAGTCCCCCAGGGAGTCGAAGGACCCAGTACTTC	TRBV28	TRBJ2-5	.	few
CSDLRAAKELFF	TGCAGTGACCTACGGGCAGCCAAGGAGCTGTTTTTT	TRBV20-1	TRBJ2-2	.	.
CASSAARGGQPQHF	TGTGCCAGCAGTGCCGCGCGGGGAGGGCAGCCCCAGCATTTT	TRBV3-1	TRBJ1-5	.	.
CASSYSGTGGYYGYTF	TGTGCCAGCAGTTACTCGGGGACAGGGGGCTACTATGGCTACACCTTC	TRBV6-6	TRBJ1-2	TRBD1	many
CASSLQPGGGYNEQFF	TGTGCCAGCAGTTTACAACCAGGGGGAGGCTACAATGAGCAGTTCTTC	TRBV27	TRBJ2-1	.	.
CASSLTRVDSPLHF	TGTGCCAGCAGCTTAACTCGGGTGGACTCACCCCTCCACTTT	TRBV7-9	TRBJ1-6	.	few
CASSYTDTGTDTQYF	TGTGCCAGCAGTTACACGGACACCGGCACAGATACGCAGTATTTT	TRBV6-5	TRBJ2-3	.	few
CAISEGAANYGYTF	TGTGCCATCAGTGAGGGGGCAGCTAACTATGGCTACACCTTC	TRBV10-3	TRBJ1-2	.	few
CASSPRTAASYEQYF	TGTGCCAGCAGCCCTCGGACAGCAGCTAGCTACGAGCAGTACTTC	TRBV12-3/TRBV12-4	TRBJ2-7	.	.
CASSPMDRSLRTGELFF	TGTGCCAGCAGCCCAATGGACAGGAGCCTTAGGACCGGGGAGCTGTTTTTT	TRBV14	TRBJ2-2	TRBD1	.
CASGPLISYNEQFF	TGTGCCAGCGGCCCACTGATCTCCTACAATGAGCAGTTCTTC	TRBV4-2	TRBJ2-1	.	.
CASSQEVASVQNIPYF	TGCGCCAGCAGCCAAGAGGTCGCTAGCGTTCAGAACATTCCGTACTTC	TRBV4-1	TRBJ2-4	.	once
CASSLEGFQPQHF	TGTGCCAGCAGCTTGGAGGGGTTTCAGCCCCAGCATTTT	TRBV5-5	TRBJ1-5	.	.
CASSFGDEQYF	TGTGCCAGCAGCTTCGGGGACGAGCAGTACTTC	TRBV14	TRBJ2-7	.	few
CASSLSPSRGANVLTF	TGTGCCAGCAGCTTATCACCCTCGCGGGGGGCCAACGTCCTGACTTTC	TRBV7-2	TRBJ2-6	.	many
CSARLGLAGHEQYF	TGCAGTGCTAGACTCGGACTAGCGGGACACGAGCAGTACTTC	TRBV20-1	TRBJ2-7	TRBD2	many
CASSPKPPGQGFTDTQYF	TGCGCCAGCAGCCCCAAACCTCCGGGACAGGGGTTCACAGATACGCAGTATTTT	TRBV5-1	TRBJ2-3	TRBD1	.
CASSLGGEYPDTQYF	TGCGCCAGCAGCTTGGGAGGGGAGTATCCAGATACGCAGTATTTT	TRBV5-1	TRBJ2-3	.	.
CASSSRWSGAFF	TGTGCCAGCAGTTCCAGGTGGTCTGGAGCTTTCTTT	TRBV27	TRBJ1-1	.	few
CASSFRWRSGAETQYF	TGTGCCAGCAGCTTCCGGTGGAGATCGGGAGCAGAGACCCAGTACTTC	TRBV28	TRBJ2-5	.	many
CASSQGVTGGINEQFF	TGCGCCAGCAGCCAAGGAGTGACGGGAGGCATTAATGAGCAGTTCTTC	TRBV4-1	TRBJ2-1	TRBD2	.
CASSQGFLSPGVTEAFF	TGCGCCAGCAGCCAAGGATTTTTATCGCCGGGGGTCACTGAAGCTTTCTTT	TRBV4-1	TRBJ1-1	.	.
CASSQDLGVLNTEAFF	TGCGCCAGCAGCCAAGATTTAGGAGTACTGAACACTGAAGCTTTCTTT	TRBV4-3	TRBJ1-1	.	few
CATSYGGYGSPLNEQFF	TGTGCCACCAGCTATGGGGGGTACGGGAGCCCCCTCAATGAGCAGTTCTTC	TRBV15	TRBJ2-1	.	.
CASRPQGAREEKLFF	TGTGCCAGCAGGCCACAGGGGGCGAGGGAGGAAAAACTGTTTTTT	TRBV12-3/TRBV12-4	TRBJ1-4	TRBD1	once
CSALGGGGTGELFF	TGCAGTGCTCTGGGGGGGGGAGGCACCGGGGAGCTGTTTTTT	TRBV20-1	TRBJ2-2	TRBD2	.
CASSYTNHPSTGLYF	TGTGCCAGCAGTTACACAAACCACCCATCGACAGGGCTTTACTTC	TRBV6-2/TRBV6-3	TRBJ2-7	TRBD1	many
CASSPSLETDTQYF	TGTGCCAGCAGTCCCTCACTAGAGACAGATACGCAGTATTTT	TRBV28	TRBJ2-3	.	many
CASSQDGPESHNEQYF	TGCGCCAGCAGCCAAGATGGGCCGGAATCCCACAATGAGCAGTACTTC	TRBV4-1	TRBJ2-7	.	.
CASSPGGGLSTDTQYF	TGTGCCAGCAGCCCGGGGGGAGGACTATCGACAGATACGCAGTATTTT	TRBV5-4	TRBJ2-3	TRBD2	many
CSARDGGVSTDTHYF	TGCAGTGCTAGAGATGGGGGGGTTAGCACAGATACGCATTATTTT	TRBV20-1	TRBJ2-3	TRBD2	.
CASGDRGSPRSYNEQFF	TGTGCCAGCGGTGACAGGGGGTCGCCCCGTTCCTACAATGAGCAGTTCTTC	TRBV7-2	TRBJ2-1	TRBD1	.
CASSPSSLGNEQFF	TGTGCCAGCAGTCCTAGCTCCCTCGGCAATGAGCAGTTCTTC	TRBV28	TRBJ2-1	.	.
CASSLKIFSNTGELYF	TGTGCCAGCAGCTTGAAAATTTTCTCCAACACCGGGGAGCTGTATTTT	TRBV6-5	TRBJ2-3	.	once
CAQTDRENSPLHF	TGCGCGCAAACCGACAGGGAGAATTCACCCCTCCACTTT	TRBV20-1	TRBJ1-6	TRBD1	many
CASSSSTGNQPQHF	TGTGCCAGTAGTTCGAGCACCGGGAATCAGCCCCAGCATTTT	TRBV19	TRBJ1-5	.	.
CASRLAATDTQYF	TGTGCCAGTCGACTAGCTGCCACAGATACGCAGTATTTT	TRBV6-2/TRBV6-3	TRBJ2-3	TRBD2	many
CATSSSGYYEQYF	TGTGCCACCTCCTCTAGCGGTTACTACGAGCAGTACTTC	TRBV7-2	TRBJ2-7	TRBD2	few
CASSSGRTNYGYTF	TGTGCCAGCAGTTCCGGGAGGACTAACTATGGCTACACCTTC	TRBV28	TRBJ1-2	.	many
CASRLEGAYEQYF	TGTGCCAGCCGACTTGAGGGAGCCTACGAGCAGTACTTC	TRBV6-2/TRBV6-3	TRBJ2-7	.	.
CASSELAGITNTRELFF	TGCGCCAGCAGTGAACTAGCGGGGATTACGAACACCAGGGAGCTGTTTTTT	TRBV6-2/TRBV6-3	TRBJ2-2	TRBD2	.
CASSLSGHYSNQPQHF	TGTGCCAGCAGTTTATCGGGCCATTATAGCAATCAGCCCCAGCATTTT	TRBV28	TRBJ1-5	.	many
CASSVTWTTTDTQYF	TGTGCCAGTAGTGTCACGTGGACCACCACAGATACGCAGTATTTT	TRBV19	TRBJ2-3	.	once